Described below is a single T cell receptor (beta chain) sequence and its context. This entry is derived from a study of blood T cell repertoires in COVID-19. Study background: T cells, B-cell-depleted T cells, or PBMCs provided the cDNA or gDNA that served as material.

In the source study's methods: The assay estimated nucleated cells by amplifying reference gene primers. Sequencing used immunoSEQ multiplex PCR; TCRdb keeps in-frame clones, though not all of them. V, J and clone size reflect that table, while D and trimming were determined from the DNA. This table has around 370,000 clones, over 70% appearing once. The ends were cut back, 6 bases at V and 4 bases at J, with 11 bases in the middle. The CDR3 spans 13 residues. CDR1 is SGHRS and CDR2 is YFSETQ in the germline V gene. Patients from Seattle were sampled longitudinally, starting during active infection. Sequencing was done on a sample of peripheral blood. The V call is TRBV5-1, the J call TRBJ1-5; the D gene is possibly TRBD1 (5 bases). This receptor was obtained from a woman in her forties or fifties with COVID-19, enrolled during active disease. CDR3 in amino acids: CASTPGRNQPQHF. For the CDR3, the DNA is TGCGCCAGCACCCCAGGGCGGAATCAGCCCCAGCATTTT. Using reference TRBV5-1 and TRBJ1-5 for the parts outside the CDR3, the full variable domain is KAGVTQTPRYLIKTRGQQVTLSCSPISGHRSVSWYQQTPGQGLQFLFEYFSETQRNKGNFPGRFSGRQFSNSRSEMNVSTLELGDSALYLCASTPGRNQPQHFGDGTRLSIL.